This TCR beta chain stems from a study of blood T cells in healthy people across ages. Next came a second PCR, run for about 7 to 11 cycles, which used a sample-barcoded 5' primer along with a J-beta primer mix. TCRdb independently ran MiXCR on the 5' RACE reads; one entry per CDR3 protein. This table holds about 1.8 million distinct CDR3 sequences, 49% found once. V lost 4 bases and J lost 4, with 16 bases in between. Germline-derived CDR1 and CDR2 are SGHAT and FQNNGV. The CDR3 is 15 amino acids. Overall study findings and caveats: Investigators treated diversity estimates from one million T cells as underestimates.

Details on this clonotype: Its target is not known.

The chain recombines TRBV11-2 with TRBJ1-1, with a tentative D call TRBD1 (6 bases). The receptor was isolated from a woman between 35 and 50 years old in good health. The sample was blood. As DNA, the CDR3 is TGTGCCAGCAGCTCAAGGACAGTCGGGCCCACTGAAGCTTTCTTT. Residues: CASSSRTVGPTEAFF.